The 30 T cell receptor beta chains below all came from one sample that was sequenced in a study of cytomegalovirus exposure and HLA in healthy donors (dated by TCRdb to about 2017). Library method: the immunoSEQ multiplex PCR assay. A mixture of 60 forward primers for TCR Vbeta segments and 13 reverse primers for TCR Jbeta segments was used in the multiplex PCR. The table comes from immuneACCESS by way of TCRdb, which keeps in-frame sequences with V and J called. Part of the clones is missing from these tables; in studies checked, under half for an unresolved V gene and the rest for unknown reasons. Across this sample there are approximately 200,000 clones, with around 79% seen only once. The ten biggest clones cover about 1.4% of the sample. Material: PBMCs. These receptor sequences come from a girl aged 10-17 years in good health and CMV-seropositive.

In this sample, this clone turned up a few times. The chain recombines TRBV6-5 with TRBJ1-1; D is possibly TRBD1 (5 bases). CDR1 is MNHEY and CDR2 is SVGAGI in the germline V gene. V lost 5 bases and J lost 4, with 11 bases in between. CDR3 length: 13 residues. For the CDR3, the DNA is TGTGCCAGCAGTGCCGGGGGGGTCACTGAAGCTTTCTTT. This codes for CASSAGGVTEAFF.

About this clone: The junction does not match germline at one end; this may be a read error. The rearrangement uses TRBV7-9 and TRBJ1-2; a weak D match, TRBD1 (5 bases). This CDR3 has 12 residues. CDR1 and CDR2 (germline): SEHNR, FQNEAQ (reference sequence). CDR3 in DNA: TGTGCCAGCAGCCTCGACCCCCAGGGCGTTGCCTTC. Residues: CASSLDPQGVAF.

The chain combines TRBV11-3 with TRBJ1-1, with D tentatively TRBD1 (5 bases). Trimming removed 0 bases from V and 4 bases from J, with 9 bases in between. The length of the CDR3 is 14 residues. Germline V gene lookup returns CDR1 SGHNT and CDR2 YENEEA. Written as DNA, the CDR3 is TGTGCCAGCAGCTTAGAGGGGCGAGGCACTGAAGCTTTCTTT. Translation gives CASSLEGRGTEAFF.

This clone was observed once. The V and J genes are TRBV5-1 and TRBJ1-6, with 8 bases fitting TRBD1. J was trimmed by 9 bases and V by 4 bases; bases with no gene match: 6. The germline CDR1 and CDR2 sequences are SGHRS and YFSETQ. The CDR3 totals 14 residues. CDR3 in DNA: TGCGCCAGCAGCCTCGGACAGGGCGGTTCACCCCTCCACTTT. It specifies CASSLGQGGSPLHF. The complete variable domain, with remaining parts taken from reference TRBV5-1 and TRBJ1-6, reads KAGVTQTPRYLIKTRGQQVTLSCSPISGHRSVSWYQQTPGQGLQFLFEYFSETQRNKGNFPGRFSGRQFSNSRSEMNVSTLELGDSALYLCASSLGQGGSPLHFGNGTRLTVT.

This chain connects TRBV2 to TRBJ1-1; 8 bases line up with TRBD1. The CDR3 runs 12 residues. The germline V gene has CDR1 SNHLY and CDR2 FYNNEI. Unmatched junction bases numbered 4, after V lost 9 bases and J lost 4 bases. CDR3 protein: CASIDRGTEAFF. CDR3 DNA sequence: TGTGCCAGTATAGACAGGGGCACTGAAGCTTTCTTT. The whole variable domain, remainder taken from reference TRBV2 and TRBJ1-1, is EPEVTQTPSHQVTQMGQEVILRCVPISNHLYFYWYRQILGQKVEFLVSFYNNEISEKSEIFDDQFSVERPDGSNFTLKIRSTKLEDSAMYFCASIDRGTEAFFGQGTRLTVV.

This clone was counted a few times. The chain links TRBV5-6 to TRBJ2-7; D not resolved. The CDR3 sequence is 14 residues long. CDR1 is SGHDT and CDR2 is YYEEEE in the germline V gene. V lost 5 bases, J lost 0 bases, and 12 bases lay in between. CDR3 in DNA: TGTGCCAGCAGTACGGGTCCGAGCTCCTACGAGCAGTACTTC. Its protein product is CASSTGPSSYEQYF.

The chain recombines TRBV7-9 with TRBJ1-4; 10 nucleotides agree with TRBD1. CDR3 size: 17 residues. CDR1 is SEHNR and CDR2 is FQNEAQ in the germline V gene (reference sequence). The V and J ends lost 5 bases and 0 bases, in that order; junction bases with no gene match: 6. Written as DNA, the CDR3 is TGTGCCAGCAGCCGCGGGGACAGGGGAACAACTAATGAAAAACTGTTTTTT. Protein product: CASSRGDRGTTNEKLFF. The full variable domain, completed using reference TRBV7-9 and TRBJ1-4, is DTGVSQNPRHKITKRGQNVTFRCDPISEHNRLYWYRQTLGQGPEFLTYFQNEAQLEKSRLLSDRFSAERPKGSFSTLEIQRTEQGDSAMYLCASSRGDRGTTNEKLFFGSGTQLSVL.

The CDR3 loop is CASSLGLAGVPRDTDTQYF. The CDR3 coding sequence is TGTGCCAGCAGCTTGGGACTAGCGGGGGTCCCACGAGACACAGATACGCAGTATTTT. The chain combines TRBV5-6 with TRBJ2-3, with 12 bases aligning to TRBD2. Germline assignment: CDR1 SGHDT and CDR2 YYEEEE. This CDR3 has 19 residues. Trimming removed 0 bases from V and 2 bases from J; junction bases left unmatched: 10.

The CDR3 loop reads CASSLGQIYEQYF. The CDR3 nucleotides read TGTGCCAGCTCACTCGGACAGATCTACGAGCAGTACTTC. V and J are TRBV18 and TRBJ2-7; D possibly corresponds to TRBD1 (6 bases). The CDR3 runs 13 residues. Trimming shortened V by 4 bases and J by 3 bases, and 10 bases separated the two germline ends. From germline, CDR1 is KGHSH and CDR2 LQKENI.

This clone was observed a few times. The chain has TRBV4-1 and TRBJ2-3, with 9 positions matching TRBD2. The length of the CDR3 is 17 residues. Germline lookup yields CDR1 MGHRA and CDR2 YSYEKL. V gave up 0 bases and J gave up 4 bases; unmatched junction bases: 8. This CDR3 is CASSQDGRRGGSDTQYF. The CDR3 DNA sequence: TGCGCCAGCAGCCAAGACGGGCGGCGGGGGGGCTCAGATACGCAGTATTTT.

The CDR3 sequence is CASSYFGEGTEAFF. In nucleotides, the CDR3 is TGCGCCAGCAGCTATTTTGGTGAGGGCACTGAAGCTTTCTTT. The chain uses TRBV5-1 and TRBJ1-1; D is ambiguous. The CDR3 is 14 amino acids. Germline lookup yields CDR1 SGHRS and CDR2 YFSETQ. Trimming left V 3 bases short and J 4 bases short, with 13 bases between.

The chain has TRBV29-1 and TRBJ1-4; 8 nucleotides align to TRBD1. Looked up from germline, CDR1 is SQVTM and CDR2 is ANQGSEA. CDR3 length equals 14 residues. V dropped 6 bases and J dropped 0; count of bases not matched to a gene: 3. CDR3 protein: CSVRTGSTNEKLFF. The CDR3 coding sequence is TGCAGCGTGAGGACAGGGTCAACTAATGAAAAACTGTTTTTT.

CDR3 loop: CSVEDLASGVTDTQYF. CDR3 in DNA: TGCAGCGTTGAAGATCTGGCTAGCGGGGTCACAGATACGCAGTATTTT. The chain joins TRBV29-1 to TRBJ2-3, with 9 bases lining up with TRBD2. Losses at the gene ends were 0 bases for V and 2 bases for J; bases not matched to a gene: 6. This CDR3 is built from 16 residues. Germline CDR1 is SQVTM and CDR2 is ANQGSEA.

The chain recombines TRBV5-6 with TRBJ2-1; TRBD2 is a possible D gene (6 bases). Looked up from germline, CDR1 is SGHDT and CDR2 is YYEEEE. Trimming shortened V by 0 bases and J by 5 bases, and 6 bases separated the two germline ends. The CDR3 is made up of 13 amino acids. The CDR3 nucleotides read TGTGCCAGCAGCTTGGGGGGGGACAATGAGCAGTTCTTC. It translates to CASSLGGDNEQFF.

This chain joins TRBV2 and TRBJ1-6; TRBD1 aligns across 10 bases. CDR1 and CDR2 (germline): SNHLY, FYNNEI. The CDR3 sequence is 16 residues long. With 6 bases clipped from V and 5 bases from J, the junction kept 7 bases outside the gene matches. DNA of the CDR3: TGTGCCAGCAGCCCCGGGACAGGGGCTGATAATTCACCCCTCCACTTT. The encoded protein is CASSPGTGADNSPLHF.

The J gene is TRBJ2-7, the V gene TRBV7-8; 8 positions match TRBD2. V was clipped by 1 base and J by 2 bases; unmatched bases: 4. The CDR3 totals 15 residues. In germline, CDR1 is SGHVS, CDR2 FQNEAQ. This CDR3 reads CASSLGGRGAYEQYF. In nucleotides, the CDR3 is TGTGCCAGCAGCTTAGGAGGGCGGGGGGCCTACGAGCAGTACTTC. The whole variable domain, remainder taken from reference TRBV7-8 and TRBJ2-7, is GAGVSQSPRYKVAKRGQDVALRCDPISGHVSLFWYQQALGQGPEFLTYFQNEAQLDKSGLPSDRFFAERPEGSVSTLKIQRTQQEDSAVYLCASSLGGRGAYEQYFGPGTRLTVT.

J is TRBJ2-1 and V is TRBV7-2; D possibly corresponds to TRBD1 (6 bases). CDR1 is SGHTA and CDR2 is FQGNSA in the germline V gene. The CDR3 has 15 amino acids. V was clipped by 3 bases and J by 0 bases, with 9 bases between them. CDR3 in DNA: TGTGCCAGCAGCTTTGACAGGAGCTCCTACAATGAGCAGTTCTTC. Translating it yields CASSFDRSSYNEQFF.

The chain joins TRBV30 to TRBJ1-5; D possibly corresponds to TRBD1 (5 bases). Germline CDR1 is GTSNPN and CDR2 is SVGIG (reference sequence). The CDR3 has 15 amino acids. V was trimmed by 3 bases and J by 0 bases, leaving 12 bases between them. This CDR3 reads CAWSLRGGSNQPQHF. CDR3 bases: TGTGCCTGGAGCCTACGGGGGGGTAGCAATCAGCCCCAGCATTTT.

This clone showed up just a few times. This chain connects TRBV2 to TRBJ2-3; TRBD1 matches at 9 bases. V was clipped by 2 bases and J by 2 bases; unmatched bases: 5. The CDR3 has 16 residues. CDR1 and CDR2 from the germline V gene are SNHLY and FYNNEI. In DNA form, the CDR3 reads TGTGCCAGCAGTGAACGGACAGGGGACCTCACAGATACGCAGTATTTT. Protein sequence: CASSERTGDLTDTQYF.

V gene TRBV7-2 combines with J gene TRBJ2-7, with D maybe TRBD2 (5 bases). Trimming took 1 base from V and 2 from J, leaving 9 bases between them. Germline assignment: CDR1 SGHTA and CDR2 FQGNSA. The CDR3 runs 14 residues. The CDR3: CASSLGTRAYEQYF. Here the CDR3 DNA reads TGTGCCAGCAGCTTAGGGACGCGGGCCTACGAGCAGTACTTC.

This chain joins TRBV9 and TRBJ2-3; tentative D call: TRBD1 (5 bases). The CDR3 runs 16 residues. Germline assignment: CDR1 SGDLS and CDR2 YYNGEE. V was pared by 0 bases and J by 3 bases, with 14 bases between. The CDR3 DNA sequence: TGTGCCAGCAGCGTAGCTCCCCAGGGATCAACAGATACGCAGTATTTT. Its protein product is CASSVAPQGSTDTQYF.

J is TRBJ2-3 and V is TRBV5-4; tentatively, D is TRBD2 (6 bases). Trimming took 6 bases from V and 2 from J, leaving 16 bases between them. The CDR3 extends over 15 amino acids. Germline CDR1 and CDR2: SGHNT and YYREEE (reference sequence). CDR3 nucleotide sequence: TGTGCCAGCAAGTTTGGGGGGAGGACCACAGATACGCAGTATTTT. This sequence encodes CASKFGGRTTDTQYF. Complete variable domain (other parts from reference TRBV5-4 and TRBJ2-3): ETGVTQSPTHLIKTRGQQVTLRCSSQSGHNTVSWYQQALGQGPQFIFQYYREEENGRGNFPPRFSGLQFPNYSSELNVNALELDDSALYLCASKFGGRTTDTQYFGPGTRLTVL.

Here the CDR3 reads CASTVGPLNTEAFF. CDR3 nucleotides: TGTGCCAGTACCGTGGGGCCCCTGAACACTGAAGCTTTCTTT. This chain connects TRBV19 to TRBJ1-1, with D tentatively TRBD1 (5 bases). Trimming stripped 7 bases from V and 0 bases from J, with 12 bases between. Germline CDR1 and CDR2: LNHDA and SQIVND (reference sequence). The CDR3 contains 14 residues.

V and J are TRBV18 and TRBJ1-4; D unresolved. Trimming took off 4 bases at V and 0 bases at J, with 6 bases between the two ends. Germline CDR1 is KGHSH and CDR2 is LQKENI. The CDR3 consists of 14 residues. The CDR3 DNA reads TGTGCCAGCTCACGTAGTGCAACTAATGAAAAACTGTTTTTT. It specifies CASSRSATNEKLFF. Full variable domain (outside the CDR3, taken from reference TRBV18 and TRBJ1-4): NAGVMQNPRHLVRRRGQEARLRCSPMKGHSHVYWYRQLPEEGLKFMVYLQKENIIDESGMPKERFSAEFPKEGPSILRIQQVVRGDSAAYFCASSRSATNEKLFFGSGTQLSVL.

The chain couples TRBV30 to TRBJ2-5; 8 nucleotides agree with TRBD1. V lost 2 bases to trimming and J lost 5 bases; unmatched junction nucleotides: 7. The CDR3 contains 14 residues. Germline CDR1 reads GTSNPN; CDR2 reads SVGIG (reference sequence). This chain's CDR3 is CAWSRTGFEETQYF. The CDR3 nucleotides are TGTGCCTGGAGTCGGACAGGGTTTGAGGAGACCCAGTACTTC.

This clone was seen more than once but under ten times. In DNA, the CDR3 is TGTGCCAGCATCAAGTTAGCGGGGGGGCTGGAGACCCAGTACTTC. This translates into CASIKLAGGLETQYF. J is TRBJ2-5 and V is TRBV5-6; 11 nucleotides match TRBD2. The germline V gene encodes CDR1 SGHDT and CDR2 YYEEEE. J was trimmed by 5 bases and V by 6 bases; bases with no gene match: 9. The CDR3 contains 15 residues.

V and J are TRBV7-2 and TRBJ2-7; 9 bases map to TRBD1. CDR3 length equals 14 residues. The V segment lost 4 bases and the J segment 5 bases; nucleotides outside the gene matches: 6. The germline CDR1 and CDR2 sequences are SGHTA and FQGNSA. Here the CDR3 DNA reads TGTGCCAGCAGCTACCGGGACAGGGTCCACGAGCAGTACTTC. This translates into CASSYRDRVHEQYF.

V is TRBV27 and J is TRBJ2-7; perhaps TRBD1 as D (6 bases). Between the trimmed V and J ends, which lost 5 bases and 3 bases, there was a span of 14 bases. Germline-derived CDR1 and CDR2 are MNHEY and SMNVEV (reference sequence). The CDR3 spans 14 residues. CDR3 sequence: CASSRKGVGYEQYF. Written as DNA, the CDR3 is TGTGCCAGCAGTAGGAAGGGGGTTGGCTACGAGCAGTACTTC.

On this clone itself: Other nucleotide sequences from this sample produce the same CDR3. CDR3 protein: CASSVAAGGPTDTQYF. CDR3 nucleotide sequence: TGTGCCAGCAGCGTAGCAGCGGGGGGACCCACAGATACGCAGTATTTT. This chain links TRBV9 with TRBJ2-3; 9 bases align to TRBD2. The germline gives CDR1 SGDLS, CDR2 YYNGEE. The CDR3 extends over 16 amino acids. Trimming at V came to 0 bases and at J to 2 bases, leaving 4 bases not matched to a gene.

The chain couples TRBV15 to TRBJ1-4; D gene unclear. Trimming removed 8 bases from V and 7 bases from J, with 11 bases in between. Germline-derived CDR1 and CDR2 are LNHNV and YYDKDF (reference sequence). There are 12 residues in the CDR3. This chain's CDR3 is CATQRIGEKLFF. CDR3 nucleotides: TGTGCCACCCAGCGCATCGGTGAAAAACTGTTTTTT.